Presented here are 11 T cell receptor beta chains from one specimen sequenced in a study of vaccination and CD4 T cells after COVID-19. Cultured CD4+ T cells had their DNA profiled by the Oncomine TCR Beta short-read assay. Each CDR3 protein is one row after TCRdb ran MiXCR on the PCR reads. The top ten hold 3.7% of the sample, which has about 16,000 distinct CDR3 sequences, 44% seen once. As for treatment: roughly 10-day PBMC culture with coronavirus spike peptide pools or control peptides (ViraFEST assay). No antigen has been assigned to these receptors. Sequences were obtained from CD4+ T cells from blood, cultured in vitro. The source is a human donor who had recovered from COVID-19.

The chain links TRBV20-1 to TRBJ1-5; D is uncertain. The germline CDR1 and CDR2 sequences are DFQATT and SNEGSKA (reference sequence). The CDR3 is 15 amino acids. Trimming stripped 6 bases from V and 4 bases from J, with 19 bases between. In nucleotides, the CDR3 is TGCAGTGCGGTTAGTATTGGATCCCGAAATCAGCCCCAGCATTTT. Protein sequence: CSAVSIGSRNQPQHF.

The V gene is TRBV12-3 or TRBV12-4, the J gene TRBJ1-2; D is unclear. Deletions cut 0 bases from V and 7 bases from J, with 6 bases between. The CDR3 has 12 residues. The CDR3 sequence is CASSLARAGYTF. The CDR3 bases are TGTGCCAGCAGTTTAGCGCGGGCTGGCTACACCTTC.

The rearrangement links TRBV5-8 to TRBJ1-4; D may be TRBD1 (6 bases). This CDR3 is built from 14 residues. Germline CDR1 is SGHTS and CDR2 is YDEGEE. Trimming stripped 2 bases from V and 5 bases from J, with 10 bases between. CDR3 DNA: TGTGCCAGCAGCTTCCGACAGGACAATGAAAAACTGTTTTTT. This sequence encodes CASSFRQDNEKLFF.

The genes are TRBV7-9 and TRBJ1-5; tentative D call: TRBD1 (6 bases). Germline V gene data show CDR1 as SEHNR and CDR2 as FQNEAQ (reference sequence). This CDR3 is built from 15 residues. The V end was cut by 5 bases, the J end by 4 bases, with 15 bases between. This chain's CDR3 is CASSPGVGINQPQHF. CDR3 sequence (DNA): TGTGCCAGCAGCCCAGGGGTCGGGATTAATCAGCCCCAGCATTTT.

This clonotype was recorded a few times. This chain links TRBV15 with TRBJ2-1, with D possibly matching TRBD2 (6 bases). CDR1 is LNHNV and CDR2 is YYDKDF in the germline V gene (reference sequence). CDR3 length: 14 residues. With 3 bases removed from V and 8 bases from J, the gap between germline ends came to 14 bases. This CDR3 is CATSSWDGGDEQFF. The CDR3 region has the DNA TGTGCCACCAGCAGCTGGGACGGAGGGGATGAGCAGTTCTTC.

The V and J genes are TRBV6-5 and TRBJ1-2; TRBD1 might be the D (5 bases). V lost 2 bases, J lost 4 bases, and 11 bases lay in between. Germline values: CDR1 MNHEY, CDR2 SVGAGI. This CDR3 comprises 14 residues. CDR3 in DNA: TGTGCCAGCAGTTACGGGCAGGGCACCTATGGCTACACCTTC. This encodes CASSYGQGTYGYTF.

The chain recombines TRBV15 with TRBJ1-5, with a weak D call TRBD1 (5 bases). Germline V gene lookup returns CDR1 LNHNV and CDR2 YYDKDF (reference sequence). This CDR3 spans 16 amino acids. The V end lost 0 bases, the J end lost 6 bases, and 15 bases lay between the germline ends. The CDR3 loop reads CATSRDNSRGPQPQHF. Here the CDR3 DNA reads TGTGCCACCAGCAGAGATAATTCAAGGGGACCTCAGCCCCAGCATTTT.

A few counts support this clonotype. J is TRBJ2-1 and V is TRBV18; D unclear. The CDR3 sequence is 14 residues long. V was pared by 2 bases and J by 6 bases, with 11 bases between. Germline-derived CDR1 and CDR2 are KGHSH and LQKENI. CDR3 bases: TGTGCCAGCTCACCAGGGCAATCCCGCAATGAGCAGTTCTTC. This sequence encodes CASSPGQSRNEQFF. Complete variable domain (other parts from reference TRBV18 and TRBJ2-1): NAGVMQNPRHLVRRRGQEARLRCSPMKGHSHVYWYRQLPEEGLKFMVYLQKENIIDESGMPKERFSAEFPKEGPSILRIQQVVRGDSAAYFCASSPGQSRNEQFFGPGTRLTVL.

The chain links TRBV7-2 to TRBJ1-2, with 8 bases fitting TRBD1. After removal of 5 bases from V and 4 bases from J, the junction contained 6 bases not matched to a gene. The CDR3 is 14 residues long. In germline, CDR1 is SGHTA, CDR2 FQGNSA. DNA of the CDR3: TGTGCCAGCAGCCAAGACAGGGGACCCTATGGCTACACCTTC. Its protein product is CASSQDRGPYGYTF.

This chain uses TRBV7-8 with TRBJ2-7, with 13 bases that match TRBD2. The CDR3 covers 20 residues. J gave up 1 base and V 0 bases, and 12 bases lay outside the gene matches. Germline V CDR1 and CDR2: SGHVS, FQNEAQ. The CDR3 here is CASSLAGWTSGSMGSYEQYF. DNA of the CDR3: TGTGCCAGCAGCTTAGCGGGATGGACTAGCGGGAGTATGGGTTCCTACGAGCAGTACTTC.

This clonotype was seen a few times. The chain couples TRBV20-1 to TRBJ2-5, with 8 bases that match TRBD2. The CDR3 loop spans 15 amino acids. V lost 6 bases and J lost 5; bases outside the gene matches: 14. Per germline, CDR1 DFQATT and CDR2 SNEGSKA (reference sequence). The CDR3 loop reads CSAWAGGRNRETQYF. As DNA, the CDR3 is TGCAGTGCCTGGGCGGGCGGGAGGAATCGCGAGACCCAGTACTTC.